These 21 T cell receptor beta chains originate from one sample sequenced in a study of T cell responses to AZD1222 COVID-19 vaccine. Using immunoSEQ multiplex PCR, the repertoire was profiled, and TCRdb retains in-frame clones only, with some absent. Counted here are some 130,000 clones, about 90% occurring once; the ten biggest clones make up about 17%. Specimen: peripheral blood, collected on day 0 of MenACWY control vaccination. All receptors derive from an adult in good health.

This clone was recorded once. J is TRBJ2-7 and V is TRBV27; D possibly matches TRBD1 or TRBD2 (5 bases each). The V end was cut by 6 bases, the J end by 1 base, with 13 bases between. CDR3 length: 14 residues. Germline values: CDR1 MNHEY, CDR2 SMNVEV (reference sequence). CDR3 amino acids: CASSRRDGSYEQYF. As DNA, the CDR3 is TGTGCCAGCAGCCGCCGGGACGGATCCTACGAGCAGTACTTC.

This clone was counted a single time. The chain combines TRBV7-3 with TRBJ1-1, with D possibly TRBD1 on 6 matching bases. This CDR3 comprises 13 residues. Germline values: CDR1 SGHTA, CDR2 FQGTGA. The V gene lost 3 bases and the J gene lost 5 bases, with 10 bases spanning the gap. The CDR3 sequence is CASSLGAGTEAFF. CDR3 sequence (DNA): TGTGCCAGCAGCTTGGGGGCGGGGACTGAAGCTTTCTTT.

The chain employs TRBV9 and TRBJ2-1; 8 nucleotides agree with TRBD1. V gave up 4 bases and J gave up 4 bases; unmatched junction bases: 7. The CDR3 consists of 15 residues. The germline V gene has CDR1 SGDLS and CDR2 YYNGEE. The CDR3 DNA is TGTGCCAGCAGCACAGACAGGGGAAATTACAATGAGCAGTTCTTC. This translates into CASSTDRGNYNEQFF.

The J gene is TRBJ1-5, the V gene TRBV28; D uncertain. The CDR3 runs to 15 residues. Germline-derived CDR1 and CDR2 are MDHEN and SYDVKM. V was clipped by 2 bases and J by 2 bases, with 10 bases between them. CDR3 DNA sequence: TGTGCCAGCAGTTTAGTGACACGGGGCAATCAGCCCCAGCATTTT. Translated: CASSLVTRGNQPQHF.

The chain carries TRBV19 and TRBJ2-1, with TRBD1 identical over 7 bases. V trimming: 3 bases; J trimming: 4 bases; junction bases outside the gene matches: 6. Germline CDR1 and CDR2: LNHDA and SQIVND (reference sequence). The CDR3 is 15 residues long. The chain's CDR3 is CASSMPGTDYNEQFF. CDR3 nucleotides: TGTGCCAGTAGTATGCCCGGGACAGATTACAATGAGCAGTTCTTC.

The chain is built from TRBV6-5 and TRBJ2-7; TRBD2 aligns across 7 bases. The length of the CDR3 is 15 residues. From germline, CDR1 is MNHEY and CDR2 SVGAGI. Trimming cost V 6 bases and J 1 base; bases outside gene matches: 9. CDR3 nucleotide sequence: TGTGCCAGCAGCCCCTATGTGGGAGGGTCCTACGAGCAGTACTTC. Residues: CASSPYVGGSYEQYF.

This rearrangement joins TRBV28 to TRBJ1-2; 8 nucleotides align to TRBD1. Trimming took 3 bases from V and 4 from J; bases not matched to a gene: 10. This CDR3 is 16 amino acids long. The germline CDR1 and CDR2 sequences are MDHEN and SYDVKM. The CDR3 sequence: CASSLAGTGVFYGYTF. The CDR3 DNA follows: TGTGCCAGCAGTTTGGCCGGGACAGGCGTATTCTATGGCTACACCTTC.

V is TRBV6-5 and J is TRBJ2-7; 13 bases agree with TRBD2. Germline CDR1 MNHEY, CDR2 SVGAGI. With V trimmed by 5 bases and J by 5 bases, 6 bases remained unmatched. The CDR3 is 15 residues long. DNA of the CDR3: TGTGCCAGCAGTCTAGCCGGGACTAGCGGGAACGAGCAGTACTTC. Protein: CASSLAGTSGNEQYF.

The chain has TRBV28 and TRBJ2-7; 9 nucleotides match TRBD1. The CDR3 totals 13 residues. In germline, CDR1 is MDHEN, CDR2 SYDVKM. V lost 7 bases, J lost 3 bases, and 4 bases stayed unmatched. The CDR3 DNA sequence: TGTGCCAGCACTCTGGACAGGGGCTACGAGCAGTACTTC. Its translation is CASTLDRGYEQYF.

The genes are TRBV6-2 or TRBV6-3 and TRBJ2-7; D remains unclear. V dropped 5 bases and J dropped 2 bases, with 7 bases sitting between them. Germline lookup yields CDR1 MNHEY and CDR2 SVGEGT. This CDR3 spans 12 amino acids. In nucleotides, the CDR3 is TGTGCCAGCAGTGCCGTCCCCTACGAGCAGTACTTC. Its translation is CASSAVPYEQYF.

This clone appeared a few times. This sequence joins TRBV14 and TRBJ2-7; D not certain. Trimming shortened V by 4 bases and J by 3 bases, and 19 bases separated the two germline ends. Per germline, CDR1 SGHDN and CDR2 FVKESK. This CDR3 has 16 residues. DNA of the CDR3: TGTGCCAGCAGCCCCACCTACTCTCCGAGGAACTACGAGCAGTACTTC. Translated: CASSPTYSPRNYEQYF.

The chain has TRBV28 and TRBJ2-1; 7 bases fit TRBD1. CDR1 is MDHEN, CDR2 SYDVKM, per germline. After removal of 5 bases from V and 2 bases from J, the junction contained 9 bases not matched to a gene. This CDR3 contains 16 residues. The CDR3 spells CASSPIDRATYNEQFF. The DNA for the CDR3 is TGTGCCAGCAGTCCAATCGACAGGGCTACCTACAATGAGCAGTTCTTC.

This sequence joins TRBV7-2 and TRBJ2-2; no clear D. The CDR3 length is 13 residues. Germline-derived CDR1 and CDR2 are SGHTA and FQGNSA. The V end lost 2 bases, the J end lost 1 base, and 2 bases lay between the germline ends. In nucleotides, the CDR3 is TGTGCCAGCAGCTTACGGAACACCGGGGAGCTGTTTTTT. Encoded protein: CASSLRNTGELFF.

J is TRBJ2-7 and V is TRBV6-5; D is undetermined. CDR3 length equals 13 residues. Germline assignment: CDR1 MNHEY and CDR2 SVGAGI. The V gene lost 7 bases and the J gene lost 3 bases, with 13 bases spanning the gap. The CDR3 region is CASTEGVYYEQYF. The CDR3 DNA is TGTGCCAGCACCGAAGGAGTCTACTACGAGCAGTACTTC.

The rearrangement uses TRBV18 and TRBJ1-2, with no clear D. Germline V gene data show CDR1 as KGHSH and CDR2 as LQKENI. The CDR3 is made up of 13 amino acids. V lost 3 bases and J lost 8, with 13 bases in between. The DNA of the CDR3 is TGTGCCAGCTCACCCGGGTCGAAGGAGGGCTACACCTTC. Protein product: CASSPGSKEGYTF.

The gene calls are TRBV18 and TRBJ2-7; possible D gene TRBD1, 5 bases. The CDR3 extends over 15 amino acids. Germline assignment: CDR1 KGHSH and CDR2 LQKENI. Trimming pared 4 bases from V and 0 bases from J, leaving 13 bases between. Written as DNA, the CDR3 is TGTGCCAGCTCACAGGTACAGGAAAGCTCCTACGAGCAGTACTTC. As protein: CASSQVQESSYEQYF.

The chain recombines TRBV5-1 with TRBJ2-7, with 11 bases that match TRBD1. CDR1 is SGHRS and CDR2 is YFSETQ in the germline V gene. The CDR3 covers 18 residues. Trimming at V came to 2 bases and at J to 4 bases, leaving 14 bases not matched to a gene. The CDR3 DNA follows: TGCGCCAGCAGCTTCCCCCTGGGGGGACAGGGGGGGCTATACGAGCAGTACTTC. As protein: CASSFPLGGQGGLYEQYF.

The chain combines TRBV9 with TRBJ2-7; 11 positions match TRBD2. Germline-derived CDR1 and CDR2 are SGDLS and YYNGEE. The ends lost 5 bases at V and 2 bases at J; junction bases unmatched: 6. The CDR3 runs to 15 residues. This CDR3 reads CASSTGTSGTYEQYF. The CDR3 DNA reads TGTGCCAGCAGTACCGGGACTAGCGGTACCTACGAGCAGTACTTC.

The chain uses TRBV7-9 and TRBJ1-3, with D perhaps TRBD1 (5 bases). This CDR3 has 16 amino acids. In germline, CDR1 is SEHNR, CDR2 FQNEAQ (reference sequence). The ends were cut back, 1 base at V and 2 bases at J, with 12 bases in the middle. The CDR3, as DNA: TGTGCCAGCAGCTTAGATCTGGGGGTCACTGGAAACACCATATATTTT. Translation gives CASSLDLGVTGNTIYF.

CDR3 coding DNA: TGTGCCAGCAGTGGACTAGCGGCCCCGGATACGCAGTATTTT. It yields the protein CASSGLAAPDTQYF. V is TRBV2 and J is TRBJ2-3; 9 nucleotides match TRBD2. Germline V lookup: CDR1 SNHLY, CDR2 FYNNEI. The CDR3 loop spans 14 amino acids. With V trimmed by 4 bases and J by 6 bases, 5 bases remained unmatched.

The chain combines TRBV27 with TRBJ1-5; 7 nucleotides line up with TRBD1. In germline, CDR1 is MNHEY, CDR2 SMNVEV (reference sequence). The CDR3 covers 15 residues. V gave up 3 bases and J gave up 0 bases; unmatched junction bases: 2. The CDR3 region is CASSFTGASNQPQHF. The DNA for the CDR3 is TGTGCCAGCAGTTTTACAGGGGCTAGCAATCAGCCCCAGCATTTT.